Listed here are 10 T cell receptor beta chains from one sample, sequenced in a study of blood T cells in healthy people across ages. The use of a sample-barcoded 5' primer and a J-beta primer mix characterized a second PCR of roughly 7 to 12 cycles. In TCRdb, the 5' RACE reads were re-called with MiXCR into one record per CDR3 protein. Of 650,000 to 900,000 distinct CDR3 sequences listed, roughly 60% are singletons. Sequencing was performed on blood. These receptors originate from a man aged 25-45 years in good health.

V usage is TRBV3-1 and J usage is TRBJ2-7; D uncertain. Trimming removed 0 bases from V and 2 bases from J, with 5 bases in between. Germline CDR1 is LGHDT and CDR2 is YNNKEL (reference sequence). CDR3 length: 13 residues. The DNA of the CDR3 is TGTGCCAGCAGCCAAGACATCCCCTACGAGCAGTACTTC. Its translation is CASSQDIPYEQYF.

J is TRBJ2-1 and V is TRBV4-3; 10 nucleotides match TRBD2. Germline-derived CDR1 and CDR2 are LGHNA and YSLEER. J gave up 8 bases and V 2 bases, and 12 bases lay outside the gene matches. This CDR3 region has 17 residues. The CDR3 protein is CASSQLLSSGGTDEQFF. CDR3 DNA sequence: TGCGCCAGCAGCCAATTACTGTCTAGCGGGGGAACTGATGAGCAGTTCTTC.

The chain couples TRBV2 to TRBJ2-3; D might be TRBD2 (5 bases). In germline, CDR1 is SNHLY, CDR2 FYNNEI. With 5 bases removed from V and 13 bases from J, the gap between germline ends came to 16 bases. The length of the CDR3 is 12 residues. The CDR3, as DNA: TGTGCCAGCAGTAGGAGGAGAGAATGGGAGTATTTT. It translates to CASSRRREWEYF.

The chain has TRBV14 and TRBJ2-3; D perhaps matches TRBD2 (7 bases). In germline, CDR1 is SGHDN, CDR2 FVKESK. V was cut by 2 bases and J by 2 bases, with 11 bases left in between. This CDR3 region has 15 residues. The CDR3 DNA sequence: TGTGCCAGCAGCCAATGGGGGGGCCCCACAGATACGCAGTATTTT. Protein sequence: CASSQWGGPTDTQYF.

The CDR3 protein is CASSFGSGDTQYF. The CDR3 nucleotides are TGTGCCAGCAGCTTCGGGAGCGGGGATACGCAGTATTTT. The chain employs TRBV7-2 and TRBJ2-3; weak D call: TRBD2 (6 bases). The V end lost 3 bases, the J end lost 6 bases, and 10 bases lay between the germline ends. Germline V CDR1 and CDR2: SGHTA, FQGNSA. The CDR3 totals 13 residues. The full variable domain, with the rest looked up from reference TRBV7-2 and TRBJ2-3, is GAGVSQSPSNKVTEKGKDVELRCDPISGHTALYWYRQSLGQGLEFLIYFQGNSAPDKSGLPSDRFSAERTGGSVSTLTIQRTQQEDSAVYLCASSFGSGDTQYFGPGTRLTVL.

Regarding this clonotype: Possible read error: a much larger clone is one base away. CDR3 protein: CASSTAGGYEQYF. The CDR3 DNA is TGCGCCAGCAGCACGGCAGGGGGATACGAGCAGTACTTC. This rearrangement joins TRBV5-1 to TRBJ2-7; 7 bases agree with TRBD1. This CDR3 is 13 amino acids long. Germline loops: CDR1 SGHRS, CDR2 YFSETQ. Germline trimming cut 4 bases from V and 4 bases from J; bases unmatched to any gene: 5.

This clonotype was seen just once. CDR3 in amino acids: CASSLSGTGGDEQYF. As DNA, the CDR3 is TGTGCCAGCAGTCTATCCGGGACAGGGGGGGACGAGCAGTACTTC. This chain joins TRBV6-6 and TRBJ2-4, with 11 bases identical to TRBD1. TRBJ2-7 matches the DNA end more closely, so the J call is doubtful. The germline V gene encodes CDR1 MNHNY and CDR2 SVGAGI (reference sequence). The CDR3 is 15 amino acids.

The genes are TRBV29-1 and TRBJ2-6; the D is unclear. CDR3 length: 12 amino acids. CDR1 is SQVTM and CDR2 is ANQGSEA in the germline V gene. V lost 6 bases to trimming and J lost 3 bases, with 6 bases between them. CDR3 DNA: TGCAGCGTCCGGGTTGGGGCCAACGTCCTGACTTTC. This translates into CSVRVGANVLTF.

The gene calls are TRBV12-3 or TRBV12-4 and TRBJ1-1; D gene uncertain. Trimming stripped 6 bases from V and 0 bases from J, with 11 bases between. The CDR3 runs to 14 residues. The CDR3 DNA is TGTGCCAGCAGCCGTACAGTTCTGAACACTGAAGCTTTCTTT. Protein product: CASSRTVLNTEAFF.

This clonotype was recorded only once. This chain uses TRBV4-3 with TRBJ2-5; 9 bases line up with TRBD2. TRBJ2-7 matches the DNA end more closely, so the J call is doubtful. Per germline, CDR1 LGHNA and CDR2 YSLEER. This CDR3 has 16 amino acids. The CDR3 DNA reads TGCGCCAGCAGCCAAGATCTCGTTAGCGGGGGTTCCGAGCAGTACTTC. Amino acid sequence: CASSQDLVSGGSEQYF.